Reported below is one TCR beta chain. As yet, its antigen is unknown. Sequencing was performed with immunoSEQ multiplex PCR; in TCRdb, only in-frame clones are kept and a portion is missing. Counted here are roughly 270,000 clones, approximately 87% occurring once; the ten biggest clones make up approximately 0.94%. The donors formed part of the roughly 110-subject validation cohort, distinct from the approximately 640-subject first cohort. This record comes from a study of cytomegalovirus exposure and HLA in healthy donors. The study's findings and limits: The study put 150 or so TCR beta chains on its list as cytomegalovirus-associated.

What was sequenced was PBMCs. The origin of this receptor is a young woman in good health and CMV-seronegative.

CDR3 residues: CASSLRRAGNTIYF. CDR3 coding DNA: TGTGCCAGCAGCTTGCGCAGGGCTGGAAACACCATATATTTT. This chain connects TRBV5-6 to TRBJ1-3, with D possibly TRBD1 on 5 matching bases. The V and J ends lost 1 base and 2 bases respectively, with 7 bases between them. Germline V CDR1 and CDR2: SGHDT, YYEEEE. The CDR3 has 14 residues.